The T cell receptor beta chain under discussion was sequenced for a study of T-cell reconstitution after alpha-beta-depleted transplantation in children. Study-wide findings and caveats: Newly made T cells mostly supplied T-cell counts and diversity one year after transplant.

This clonotype was detected ten times or more. What it recognizes is unknown. This sample's TCRbeta library carried unique molecular identifier barcodes. TCRdb itself ran the PCR reads through MiXCR, one entry per CDR3 protein. Of about 440,000 distinct CDR3 sequences in the sample, 43% were seen once. The CDR3 is 17 residues long. Germline-derived CDR1 and CDR2 are MGHRA and YSYEKL. Deletions cut 2 bases from V and 0 bases from J, with 16 bases between. This clonotype originated in a girl aged 2 to 10 with aplastic anemia, due to receive a stem cell transplant. V usage is TRBV4-1 and J usage is TRBJ1-2, with D maybe TRBD1 (6 bases). Sequencing was performed on PBMCs, taken before TCRalphabeta/CD19-depleted stem cell transplant. The CDR3 sequence: CASSQQEWDTSNYGYTF. The CDR3 DNA reads as TGCGCCAGCAGCCAACAGGAATGGGACACCTCTAACTATGGCTACACCTTC.